This TCR beta chain was captured by sequencing in a study of cytomegalovirus exposure and HLA in healthy donors. Study details: Out of approximately 400 genotyped donors, about 80% belonged to the Caucasian-associated ancestry cluster.

Trimming pared 6 bases from V and 8 bases from J, leaving 17 bases between. Germline V gene lookup returns CDR1 SNHLY and CDR2 FYNNEI. The CDR3 totals 15 residues. In the PCR, 60 Vbeta and 13 Jbeta primers were used. This table comes from immunoSEQ multiplex PCR, and its TCRdb copy is limited to in-frame clones, with some not included. The sample consists of about 160,000 clones, 75% to 80% of them appearing once. A single count supports this clone. The sample comprised PBMCs. This TCR was sampled from a middle-aged woman in good health and CMV-seronegative. The chain has TRBV2 and TRBJ1-6, with TRBD1 as a possible D gene (6 bases). DNA for the CDR3: TGTGCCAGCAGCCAAACCCGGGACAATTATTCACCCCTCCACTTT. Translation gives CASSQTRDNYSPLHF.